This TCR beta chain was found in a study of shared clonotypes between healthy human individuals. The germline V and J ends were trimmed by 4 bases and 3 bases, with 16 bases remaining between them. This CDR3 comprises 15 residues. The germline gives CDR1 SGHVT, CDR2 SQSDAQ. Whole-study results and caveats: Only a few donors were included, so the genetic and exposure-history diversity represented was limited. Across subsets, estimated richness was generally greater for naive than for memory populations.

The data were produced by immunoSEQ multiplex PCR, yet TCRdb's version contains in-frame clones alone and is incomplete. The sample has just over 2,000,000 clones; around 95% are singletons. Splitting the CD4+ cells yielded a CD45RA+ naive subset and a CD45RA-negative memory subset. Remarks on this clone: The antigen is unknown.

This rearrangement joins TRBV7-4 to TRBJ2-7; no clear D gene. The material sequenced was naive CD4+ T cells sorted from blood. The sample's subset: CD45RA+ positively selected. The TCR sequence derives from a man between 18 and 29 years old in good health. The CDR3 DNA reads as TGTGCCAGCAGCTACGACTCAAACCCAAACTACGAGCAGTACTTC. Translating gives CASSYDSNPNYEQYF.